The rows below give T cell receptor beta chains drawn from one sample of a study of a mutant IDH1 vaccine in newly diagnosed glioma. These receptors' targets are unknown. The data were produced by immunoSEQ multiplex PCR, yet TCRdb's version contains in-frame clones alone and is incomplete. The sample records under 55,000 clones, more than 85% being singletons. Sample: PBMCs, taken from a glioma patient whose treatment included an IDH1 peptide vaccine. These receptors originate from a man aged 50 to 59 with glioma. Both conserved end residues are part of each CDR3. The order of the fields is CDR3 length, D gene, V gene, J gene, clone size, CDR3 DNA, CDR3 protein. A D gene is named only where the DNA matches it firmly. The size of a clone is reported for some rows only, either as once, few or many, or as a class for expanded clones.

CDR3 length: 15
D gene: .
V gene: TRBV7-2
J gene: TRBJ2-7
clone size: .
CDR3 DNA: TGTGCCAGCAGCTTAGGTAAATCGGGAGCGTACGAGCAGTACTTC
CDR3 protein: CASSLGKSGAYEQYF

CDR3 length: 15
D gene: .
V gene: TRBV5-5
J gene: TRBJ2-1
clone size: .
CDR3 DNA: TGTGCCAGCAGACTAAATGGGCAGCCTTACAATGAGCAGTTCTTC
CDR3 protein: CASRLNGQPYNEQFF

CDR3 length: 12
D gene: .
V gene: TRBV25-1
J gene: TRBJ1-1
clone size: once
CDR3 DNA: TGTGCCAGCAACCAGGGTTCGCTTGAAGCTTTCTTT
CDR3 protein: CASNQGSLEAFF

CDR3 length: 15
D gene: .
V gene: TRBV5-1
J gene: TRBJ2-6
clone size: .
CDR3 DNA: TGCGCCAGCAGCTTTGACAACTCTGGGGCCAACGTCCTGACTTTC
CDR3 protein: CASSFDNSGANVLTF

CDR3 length: 16
D gene: .
V gene: TRBV19
J gene: TRBJ2-5
clone size: .
CDR3 DNA: TGTGCCAGTAGGGGAGACGGACCGCTCACCCAAGAGACCCAGTACTTC
CDR3 protein: CASRGDGPLTQETQYF

CDR3 length: 17
D gene: .
V gene: TRBV19
J gene: TRBJ2-1
clone size: .
CDR3 DNA: TGTGCCAGTAGTATAGTAGGAGGGGTAAGCTCCTACAATGAGCAGTTCTTC
CDR3 protein: CASSIVGGVSSYNEQFF

CDR3 length: 14
D gene: .
V gene: TRBV4-3
J gene: TRBJ1-2
clone size: .
CDR3 DNA: TGCGCCAGCAGCCGTCGTGGAGGAGCGGCTGGCTACACCTTC
CDR3 protein: CASSRRGGAAGYTF

CDR3 length: 15
D gene: .
V gene: TRBV10-3
J gene: TRBJ2-1
clone size: once
CDR3 DNA: TGTGCCATCAGTGAGTCCTGGGATTCCCTCGTTGAGCAGTTCTTC
CDR3 protein: CAISESWDSLVEQFF

CDR3 length: 15
D gene: .
V gene: TRBV9
J gene: TRBJ1-5
clone size: .
CDR3 DNA: TGTGCCAGCAGCGAGGTAGGGGCCGGCAATCAGCCCCAGCATTTT
CDR3 protein: CASSEVGAGNQPQHF

CDR3 length: 14
D gene: .
V gene: TRBV29-1
J gene: TRBJ2-3
clone size: .
CDR3 DNA: TGCAGCGTTGTCGGTGCGGGGACCACAGATACGCAGTATTTT
CDR3 protein: CSVVGAGTTDTQYF

CDR3 length: 16
D gene: .
V gene: TRBV5-6
J gene: TRBJ2-2
clone size: .
CDR3 DNA: TGTGCCAGCAGCTTGGGGTCTAGGAGGGACACCGGGGAGCTGTTTTTT
CDR3 protein: CASSLGSRRDTGELFF

CDR3 length: 15
D gene: .
V gene: TRBV11-2
J gene: TRBJ1-1
clone size: .
CDR3 DNA: TGTGCCAGCAGCTTATACCAGGTCGGGACCACTGAAGCTTTCTTT
CDR3 protein: CASSLYQVGTTEAFF

CDR3 length: 15
D gene: .
V gene: TRBV7-2
J gene: TRBJ2-1
clone size: .
CDR3 DNA: TGTGCCAGCAGCTCTACGGCCAGCTCCTACAATGAGCAGTTCTTC
CDR3 protein: CASSSTASSYNEQFF

CDR3 length: 13
D gene: .
V gene: TRBV18
J gene: TRBJ2-7
clone size: .
CDR3 DNA: TGTGCCAGCTCACCCCTTCAGGAGTACGAGCAGTACTTC
CDR3 protein: CASSPLQEYEQYF

CDR3 length: 13
D gene: TRBD1
V gene: TRBV7-8
J gene: TRBJ1-1
clone size: medium-sized
CDR3 DNA: TGTGCCAGCAGCTTGACAGGGGGCACTGAAGCTTTCTTT
CDR3 protein: CASSLTGGTEAFF

CDR3 length: 15
D gene: .
V gene: TRBV25-1
J gene: TRBJ1-1
clone size: few
CDR3 DNA: TGTGCCAGCAGTCTGCAGGGACCAGTGAACACTGAAGCTTTCTTT
CDR3 protein: CASSLQGPVNTEAFF

CDR3 length: 17
D gene: .
V gene: TRBV4-3
J gene: TRBJ1-2
clone size: .
CDR3 DNA: TGCGCCAGCAGCCAAGATCGAGACAGACCACCCAACTATGGCTACACCTTC
CDR3 protein: CASSQDRDRPPNYGYTF

CDR3 length: 13
D gene: .
V gene: TRBV6-1
J gene: TRBJ2-7
clone size: .
CDR3 DNA: TGTGCCAGCACGAACAGGGCGTCCTACGAGCAGTACTTC
CDR3 protein: CASTNRASYEQYF

CDR3 length: 15
D gene: .
V gene: TRBV4-3
J gene: TRBJ2-3
clone size: .
CDR3 DNA: TGCGCCAGCAGCCAAGTAGGGGTGGGTACAGATACGCAGTATTTT
CDR3 protein: CASSQVGVGTDTQYF

CDR3 length: 15
D gene: .
V gene: TRBV27
J gene: TRBJ2-2
clone size: .
CDR3 DNA: TGTGCCAGCAGCTGGGTAGCGGAGTACACCGGGGAGCTGTTTTTT
CDR3 protein: CASSWVAEYTGELFF

CDR3 length: 16
D gene: TRBD2
V gene: TRBV7-2
J gene: TRBJ2-1
clone size: .
CDR3 DNA: TGTGCCAGCAGCTTAGCGGGACTAGCGGGGAGGGATGAGCAGTTCTTC
CDR3 protein: CASSLAGLAGRDEQFF

CDR3 length: 16
D gene: .
V gene: TRBV11-2
J gene: TRBJ1-2
clone size: .
CDR3 DNA: TGTGCCAGCAGCTTAGTTCGGGGGAGGGCGGGTTATGGCTACACCTTC
CDR3 protein: CASSLVRGRAGYGYTF

CDR3 length: 15
D gene: TRBD1
V gene: TRBV9
J gene: TRBJ2-7
clone size: .
CDR3 DNA: TGTGCCAGCAGCGTAGGGGACAGTAACACCTACGAGCAGTACTTC
CDR3 protein: CASSVGDSNTYEQYF

CDR3 length: 14
D gene: .
V gene: TRBV9
J gene: TRBJ2-3
clone size: few
CDR3 DNA: TGTGCCAGCAGCGTAGAGGTTACCACAGATACGCAGTATTTT
CDR3 protein: CASSVEVTTDTQYF

CDR3 length: 12
D gene: .
V gene: TRBV6-6
J gene: TRBJ2-1
clone size: .
CDR3 DNA: TGTGCCAGCTCCAATGGAGTTGACAAGCAGTTCTTC
CDR3 protein: CASSNGVDKQFF

CDR3 length: 13
D gene: .
V gene: TRBV29-1
J gene: TRBJ1-1
clone size: .
CDR3 DNA: TGCAGCCCGGGGGACCGGGCGAACACTGAAGCTTTCTTT
CDR3 protein: CSPGDRANTEAFF

CDR3 length: 15
D gene: TRBD1
V gene: TRBV5-4
J gene: TRBJ2-5
clone size: once
CDR3 DNA: TGTGCCAGCAGCGCAAGACAGGGGTACCAAGAGACCCAGTACTTC
CDR3 protein: CASSARQGYQETQYF

CDR3 length: 13
D gene: TRBD1
V gene: TRBV27
J gene: TRBJ2-1
clone size: .
CDR3 DNA: TGTGCCAGTCGGACAGGGGGCTACAATGAGCAGTTCTTC
CDR3 protein: CASRTGGYNEQFF

CDR3 length: 13
D gene: .
V gene: TRBV2
J gene: TRBJ1-6
clone size: .
CDR3 DNA: TGTGCCAGCACGGCGTTCATTAATTCACCCCTCCACTTT
CDR3 protein: CASTAFINSPLHF

CDR3 length: 13
D gene: .
V gene: TRBV19
J gene: TRBJ1-1
clone size: few
CDR3 DNA: TGTGCCAGTAGTATACAGGGGTGGACTGAAGCTTTCTTT
CDR3 protein: CASSIQGWTEAFF

CDR3 length: 15
D gene: .
V gene: TRBV7-8
J gene: TRBJ1-3
clone size: .
CDR3 DNA: TGTGCCAGCAGCTTAGGGACAACTCCTGGAAACACCATATATTTT
CDR3 protein: CASSLGTTPGNTIYF

CDR3 length: 15
D gene: TRBD1
V gene: TRBV5-1
J gene: TRBJ2-7
clone size: once
CDR3 DNA: TGCGCCAGCAGCTTACGGACAGGGAGAAGATCCGAGCAGTACTTC
CDR3 protein: CASSLRTGRRSEQYF

CDR3 length: 14
D gene: TRBD1
V gene: TRBV6-1
J gene: TRBJ1-2
clone size: .
CDR3 DNA: TGTGCCAGCAGTGTTGGACAGGGCTACTATGGCTACACCTTC
CDR3 protein: CASSVGQGYYGYTF

CDR3 length: 15
D gene: .
V gene: TRBV28
J gene: TRBJ1-6
clone size: .
CDR3 DNA: TGTGCCAGCAGTTCATCGGGTGGGTTGGATTCACCCCTCCACTTT
CDR3 protein: CASSSSGGLDSPLHF

CDR3 length: 15
D gene: .
V gene: TRBV9
J gene: TRBJ2-6
clone size: .
CDR3 DNA: TGTGCCAGCAGCCGAGAGAGCTCTGGGGCCAACGTCCTGACTTTC
CDR3 protein: CASSRESSGANVLTF

CDR3 length: 17
D gene: TRBD2
V gene: TRBV27
J gene: TRBJ2-2
clone size: .
CDR3 DNA: TGTGCCAGCAGTTTATCGACTAGCGGGGGGCTCGGCGGGGAGCTGTTTTTT
CDR3 protein: CASSLSTSGGLGGELFF

CDR3 length: 15
D gene: .
V gene: TRBV9
J gene: TRBJ2-7
clone size: .
CDR3 DNA: TGTGCCAGCAGCGTAGGAGCGGGCTACCGCTACGAGCAGTACTTC
CDR3 protein: CASSVGAGYRYEQYF

CDR3 length: 14
D gene: TRBD1
V gene: TRBV5-4
J gene: TRBJ1-1
clone size: .
CDR3 DNA: TGTGCCAGCAGCTCCCCGGACAGGTACACTGAAGCTTTCTTT
CDR3 protein: CASSSPDRYTEAFF

CDR3 length: 13
D gene: .
V gene: TRBV30
J gene: TRBJ1-5
clone size: .
CDR3 DNA: TGTGCCTGGAGTGTCAGCGGGAATCAGCCCCAGCATTTT
CDR3 protein: CAWSVSGNQPQHF

CDR3 length: 18
D gene: TRBD2
V gene: TRBV5-4
J gene: TRBJ2-3
clone size: .
CDR3 DNA: TGTGCCAGCAGCGGCGGAGGCGGGGGGGACTCTAGCACAGATACGCAGTATTTT
CDR3 protein: CASSGGGGGDSSTDTQYF

CDR3 length: 16
D gene: .
V gene: TRBV5-1
J gene: TRBJ1-4
clone size: .
CDR3 DNA: TGCGCCAGCAGCTTAAGTCCAGTCCGGCGGGGGGAAAAACTGTTTTTT
CDR3 protein: CASSLSPVRRGEKLFF